This T cell receptor beta chain was sequenced for a study of control samples from healthy donors and cancer patients. The V gene end was trimmed by 6 bases and the J gene end by 9 bases; junction bases not matched to a gene: 13. The CDR3 length is 15 residues. Looked up from germline, CDR1 is MDHEN and CDR2 is SYDVKM. Assay: immunoSEQ multiplex PCR; the TCRdb copy retains only in-frame clones and omits some. The data contain roughly 140,000 clones, about 93% of them singletons. The rearrangement links TRBV28 to TRBJ2-1, with 8 bases lining up with TRBD2. The clonotype was recovered from a man in his fifties in good health. Sequencing was done on a sample of blood. The CDR3 is CASSPSSGSLGEQFF. CDR3 bases: TGTGCCAGCAGCCCTTCGAGCGGGAGCTTGGGTGAGCAGTTCTTC.